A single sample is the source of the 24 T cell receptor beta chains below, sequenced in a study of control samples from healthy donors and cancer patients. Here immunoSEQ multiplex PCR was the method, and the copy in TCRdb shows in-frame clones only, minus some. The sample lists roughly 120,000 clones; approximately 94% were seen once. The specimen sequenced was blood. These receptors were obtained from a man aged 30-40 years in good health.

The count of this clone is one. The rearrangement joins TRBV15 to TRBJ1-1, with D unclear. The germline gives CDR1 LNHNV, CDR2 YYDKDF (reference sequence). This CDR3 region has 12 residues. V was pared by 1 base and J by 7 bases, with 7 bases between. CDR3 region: CATSRGRNEAFF. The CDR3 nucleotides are TGTGCCACCAGCAGAGGGCGCAATGAAGCTTTCTTT.

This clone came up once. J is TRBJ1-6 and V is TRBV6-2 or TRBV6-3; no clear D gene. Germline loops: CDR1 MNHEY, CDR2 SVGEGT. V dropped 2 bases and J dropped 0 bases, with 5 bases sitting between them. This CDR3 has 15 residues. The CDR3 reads CASSYRSSYNSPLHF. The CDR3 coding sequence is TGTGCCAGCAGTTACCGGAGCTCCTATAATTCACCCCTCCACTTT.

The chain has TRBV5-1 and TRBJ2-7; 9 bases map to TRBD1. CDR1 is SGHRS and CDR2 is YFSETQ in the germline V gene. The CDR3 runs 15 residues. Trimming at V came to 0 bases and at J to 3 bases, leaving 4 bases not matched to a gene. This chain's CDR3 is CASSLGGQGIYEQYF. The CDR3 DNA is TGCGCCAGCAGCTTGGGGGGACAGGGTATCTACGAGCAGTACTTC.

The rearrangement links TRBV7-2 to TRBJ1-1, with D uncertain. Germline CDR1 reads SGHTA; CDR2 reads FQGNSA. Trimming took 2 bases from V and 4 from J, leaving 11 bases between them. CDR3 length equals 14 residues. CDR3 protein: CASSLTKQVTEAFF. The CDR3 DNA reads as TGTGCCAGCAGCTTAACAAAACAAGTCACTGAAGCTTTCTTT.

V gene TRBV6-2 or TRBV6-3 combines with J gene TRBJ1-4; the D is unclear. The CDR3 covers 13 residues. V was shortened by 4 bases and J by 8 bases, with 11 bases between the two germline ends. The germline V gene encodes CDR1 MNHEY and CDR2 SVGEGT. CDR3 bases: TGTGCCAGCAGTTGGCCAATCGGGGAAAAACTGTTTTTT. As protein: CASSWPIGEKLFF.

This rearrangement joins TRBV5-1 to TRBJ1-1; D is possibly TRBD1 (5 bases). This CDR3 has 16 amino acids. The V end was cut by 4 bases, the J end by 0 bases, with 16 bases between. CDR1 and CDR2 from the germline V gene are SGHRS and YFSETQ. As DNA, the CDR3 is TGCGCCAGCAGCGCCACGCTGGGGCAGCTGAACACTGAAGCTTTCTTT. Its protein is CASSATLGQLNTEAFF.

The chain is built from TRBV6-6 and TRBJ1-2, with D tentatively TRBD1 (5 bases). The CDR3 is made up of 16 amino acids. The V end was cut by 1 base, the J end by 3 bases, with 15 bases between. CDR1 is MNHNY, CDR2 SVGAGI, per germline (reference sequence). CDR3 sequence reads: CASSYLGGSIHYGYTF. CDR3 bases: TGTGCCAGCAGTTACTTGGGGGGATCGATACACTATGGCTACACCTTC.

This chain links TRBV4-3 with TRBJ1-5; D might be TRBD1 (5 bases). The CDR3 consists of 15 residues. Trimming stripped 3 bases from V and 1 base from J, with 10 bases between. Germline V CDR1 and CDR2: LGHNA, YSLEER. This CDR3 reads CASSQGGHSNQPQHF. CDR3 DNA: TGCGCCAGCAGCCAGGGAGGACACAGCAATCAGCCCCAGCATTTT.

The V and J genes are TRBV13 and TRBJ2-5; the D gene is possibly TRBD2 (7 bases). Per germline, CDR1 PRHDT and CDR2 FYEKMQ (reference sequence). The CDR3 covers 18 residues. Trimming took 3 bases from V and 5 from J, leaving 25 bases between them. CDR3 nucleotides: TGTGCCAGCAGCTTCATCGGGCGGGGGCCAGAGCTACAGGAGACCCAGTACTTC. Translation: CASSFIGRGPELQETQYF.

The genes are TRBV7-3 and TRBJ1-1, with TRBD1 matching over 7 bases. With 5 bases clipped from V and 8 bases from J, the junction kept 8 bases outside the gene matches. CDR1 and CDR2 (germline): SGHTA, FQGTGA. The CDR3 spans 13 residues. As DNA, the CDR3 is TGTGCCAGCAGCACCCCGGGACAGAGAGAAGCTTTCTTT. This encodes CASSTPGQREAFF.

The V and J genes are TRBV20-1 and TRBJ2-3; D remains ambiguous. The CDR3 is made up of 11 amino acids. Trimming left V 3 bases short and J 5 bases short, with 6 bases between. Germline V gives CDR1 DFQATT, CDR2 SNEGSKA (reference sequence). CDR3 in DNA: TGCAGTGCTAGCGGGCAAGATACGCAGTATTTT. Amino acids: CSASGQDTQYF.

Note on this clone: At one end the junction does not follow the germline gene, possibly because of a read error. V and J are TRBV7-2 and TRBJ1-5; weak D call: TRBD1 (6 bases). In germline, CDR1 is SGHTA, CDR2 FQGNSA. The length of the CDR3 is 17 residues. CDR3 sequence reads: CASSSPRGADSNQSQHF. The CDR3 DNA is TGTGCCAGCAGCTCCCCGCGGGGGGCCGATAGCAATCAGTCCCAGCATTTT.

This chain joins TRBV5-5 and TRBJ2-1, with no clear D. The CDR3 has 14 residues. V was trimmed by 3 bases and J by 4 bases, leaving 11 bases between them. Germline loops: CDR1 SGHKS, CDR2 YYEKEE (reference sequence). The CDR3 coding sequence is TGTGCCAGCAGCTCCTCGGTTACGTACAATGAGCAGTTCTTC. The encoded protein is CASSSSVTYNEQFF. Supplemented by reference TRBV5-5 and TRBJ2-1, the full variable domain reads DAGVTQSPTHLIKTRGQQVTLRCSPISGHKSVSWYQQVLGQGPQFIFQYYEKEERGRGNFPDRFSARQFPNYSSELNVNALLLGDSALYLCASSSSVTYNEQFFGPGTRLTVL.

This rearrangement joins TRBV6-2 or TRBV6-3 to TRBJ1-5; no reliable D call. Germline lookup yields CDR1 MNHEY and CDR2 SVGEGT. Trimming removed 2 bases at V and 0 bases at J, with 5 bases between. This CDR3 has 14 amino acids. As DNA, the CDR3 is TGTGCCAGCAGTTACACCAATAGCAATCAGCCCCAGCATTTT. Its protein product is CASSYTNSNQPQHF.

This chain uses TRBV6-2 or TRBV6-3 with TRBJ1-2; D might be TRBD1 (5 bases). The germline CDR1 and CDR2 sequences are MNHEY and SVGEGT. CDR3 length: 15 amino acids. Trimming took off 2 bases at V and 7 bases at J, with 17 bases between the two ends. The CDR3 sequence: CASSYPGPALGGYTF. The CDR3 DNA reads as TGTGCCAGCAGTTACCCGGGGCCTGCACTAGGTGGCTACACCTTC.

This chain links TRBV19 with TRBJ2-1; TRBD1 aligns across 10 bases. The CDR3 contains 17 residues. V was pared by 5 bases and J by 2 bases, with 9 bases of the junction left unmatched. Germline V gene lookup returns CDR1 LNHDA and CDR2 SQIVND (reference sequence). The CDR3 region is CASSLRGGTGAYNEQFF. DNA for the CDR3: TGTGCCAGTAGTCTCAGAGGAGGGACAGGGGCCTACAATGAGCAGTTCTTC. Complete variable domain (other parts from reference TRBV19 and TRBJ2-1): DGGITQSPKYLFRKEGQNVTLSCEQNLNHDAMYWYRQDPGQGLRLIYYSQIVNDFQKGDIAEGYSVSREKKESFPLTVTSAQKNPTAFYLCASSLRGGTGAYNEQFFGPGTRLTVL.

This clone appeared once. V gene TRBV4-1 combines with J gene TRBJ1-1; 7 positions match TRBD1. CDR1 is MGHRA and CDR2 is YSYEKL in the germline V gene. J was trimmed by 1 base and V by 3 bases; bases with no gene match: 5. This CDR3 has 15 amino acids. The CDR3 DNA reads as TGCGCCAGCAGCCAGGGGGGACAGTCGAACACTGAAGCTTTCTTT. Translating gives CASSQGGQSNTEAFF.

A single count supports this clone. The CDR3 region has the DNA TGTGCCAGTAGCCGCGAGGGGGCGGCCACTGAAGCTTTCTTT. Its translation: CASSREGAATEAFF. V and J are TRBV19 and TRBJ1-1, with 7 bases matching TRBD1. The ends lost 6 bases at V and 4 bases at J; junction bases unmatched: 8. There are 14 residues in the CDR3. Germline V gene lookup returns CDR1 LNHDA and CDR2 SQIVND (reference sequence).

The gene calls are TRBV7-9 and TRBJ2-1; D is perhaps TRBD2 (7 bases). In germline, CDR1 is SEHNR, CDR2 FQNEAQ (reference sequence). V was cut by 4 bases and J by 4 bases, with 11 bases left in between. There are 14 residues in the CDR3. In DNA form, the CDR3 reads TGTGCCAGCAGCTGGGGGGGCCCGTACAATGAGCAGTTCTTC. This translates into CASSWGGPYNEQFF.

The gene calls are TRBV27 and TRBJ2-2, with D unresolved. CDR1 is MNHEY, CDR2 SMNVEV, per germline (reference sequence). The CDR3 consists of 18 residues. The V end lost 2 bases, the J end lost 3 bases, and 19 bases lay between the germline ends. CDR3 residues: CASSLVRGYGVDTGELFF. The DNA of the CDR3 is TGTGCCAGCAGTTTAGTACGCGGTTATGGGGTGGACACCGGGGAGCTGTTTTTT.

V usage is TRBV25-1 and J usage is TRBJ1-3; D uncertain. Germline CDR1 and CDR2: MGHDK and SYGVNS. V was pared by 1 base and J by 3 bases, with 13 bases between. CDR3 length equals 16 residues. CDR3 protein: CASSELIGRGGNTIYF. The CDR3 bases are TGTGCCAGCAGTGAATTGATCGGGAGAGGTGGAAACACCATATATTTT.

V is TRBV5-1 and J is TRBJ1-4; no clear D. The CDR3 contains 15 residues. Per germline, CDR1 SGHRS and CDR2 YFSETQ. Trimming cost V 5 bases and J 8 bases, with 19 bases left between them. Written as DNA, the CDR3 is TGCGCCAGCAGTATTGGCTCTACGAATTACGAAAAACTGTTTTTT. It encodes CASSIGSTNYEKLFF.

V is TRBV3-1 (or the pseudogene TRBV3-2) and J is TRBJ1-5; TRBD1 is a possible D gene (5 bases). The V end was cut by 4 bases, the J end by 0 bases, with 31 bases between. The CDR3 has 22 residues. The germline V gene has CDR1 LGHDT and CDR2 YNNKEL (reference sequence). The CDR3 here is CASSLAHLPRDRGAYSNQPQHF. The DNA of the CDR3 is TGTGCCAGCAGCCTCGCTCACCTGCCCCGAGACAGAGGGGCCTATAGCAATCAGCCCCAGCATTTT.

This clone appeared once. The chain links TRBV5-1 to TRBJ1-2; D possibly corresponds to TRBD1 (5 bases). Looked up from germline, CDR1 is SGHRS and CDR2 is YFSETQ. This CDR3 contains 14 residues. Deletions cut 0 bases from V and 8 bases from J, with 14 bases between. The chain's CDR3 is CASSLGQPAGGYTF. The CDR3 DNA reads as TGCGCCAGCAGCTTGGGACAGCCCGCCGGGGGCTACACCTTC. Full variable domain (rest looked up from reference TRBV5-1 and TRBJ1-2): KAGVTQTPRYLIKTRGQQVTLSCSPISGHRSVSWYQQTPGQGLQFLFEYFSETQRNKGNFPGRFSGRQFSNSRSEMNVSTLELGDSALYLCASSLGQPAGGYTFGSGTRLTVV.